This T cell receptor beta chain emerged from a study of regulatory T cells in long-lasting Graves disease. Regarding time point: newly diagnosed GD, antithyroid drugs for less than 3 months. Researchers made the TCR library from RNA that was extracted from PBMCs. A volume of approximately 10 milliliters of peripheral blood was collected in EDTA tubes. In this sample, this clonotype turned up many times. Its specificity is unknown. Study-level points and caveats: Persistent cases favored TRBV28, TRBJ1-2 and TRBJ2-5. Less diverse TCR repertoires were seen in persistent Graves' patients than in newly diagnosed ones.

CDR1 MDHEN and CDR2 SYDVKM come from the germline V gene. Germline trimming cut 10 bases from V and 2 bases from J; bases unmatched to any gene: 15. The CDR3 loop spans 17 amino acids. Libraries of TCR beta came from iRepertoire HTBI primers plus Arm-PCR of CDR3 regions. TCRdb called the multiplex PCR reads again in MiXCR, with one record for every CDR3 protein. The sample lists fewer than 550,000 distinct CDR3 sequences; roughly 15% were seen once. Separately, the same data were catalogued under a study of T cells in Graves' hyperthyroidism and ophthalmopathy.

The sample consisted of peripheral blood mononuclear cells (PBMCs), taken at new diagnosis, from a patient treated with antithyroid drugs. V and J are TRBV28 and TRBJ1-4, with 8 bases aligning to TRBD1. The clonotype was recovered from a woman aged 18-30 years with Graves disease. As DNA, the CDR3 is TGTGCCATCAAGAAAGACAGGGGTGGAGGCACTAATGAAAAACTGTTTTTT. Amino acids: CAIKKDRGGGTNEKLFF.